This T cell receptor (beta chain) is drawn from a study of PD-1 blockade in mismatch repair-deficient tumors. Germline V gives CDR1 LGHNA, CDR2 YNFKEQ. The CDR3 length is 17 residues. Trimming took 2 bases from V and 5 from J; bases not matched to a gene: 12. The method was immunoSEQ multiplex PCR; TCRdb's version includes in-frame clones alone and lacks a portion of them. The sample contains 35,000 or so clones, roughly 84% of which appear only once. The chain couples TRBV4-2 to TRBJ1-1, with 9 positions matching TRBD1. Material: peripheral blood, obtained 75 to 85 weeks after starting pembrolizumab. This TCR was recovered from an adult with mismatch repair-deficient cancer. CDR3 sequence reads: CASSQSTGGVTGTEAFF. In nucleotides, the CDR3 is TGTGCCAGCAGCCAATCAACAGGGGGCGTGACGGGTACTGAAGCTTTCTTT.